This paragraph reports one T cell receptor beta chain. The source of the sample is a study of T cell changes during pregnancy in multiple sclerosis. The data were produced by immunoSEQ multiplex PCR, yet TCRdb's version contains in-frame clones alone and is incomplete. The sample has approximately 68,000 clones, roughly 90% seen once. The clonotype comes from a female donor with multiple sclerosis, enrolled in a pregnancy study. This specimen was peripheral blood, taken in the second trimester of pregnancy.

In DNA, the CDR3 is TGTGCCAGCTCACCCCCTTCAGGGGTAGATACGCAGTATTTT. This gives the protein CASSPPSGVDTQYF. The V and J genes are TRBV18 and TRBJ2-3; TRBD1 is a possible D gene (6 bases). Between the trimmed V and J ends, which lost 3 bases and 5 bases, there was a span of 12 bases. Per germline, CDR1 KGHSH and CDR2 LQKENI. There are 14 residues in the CDR3.